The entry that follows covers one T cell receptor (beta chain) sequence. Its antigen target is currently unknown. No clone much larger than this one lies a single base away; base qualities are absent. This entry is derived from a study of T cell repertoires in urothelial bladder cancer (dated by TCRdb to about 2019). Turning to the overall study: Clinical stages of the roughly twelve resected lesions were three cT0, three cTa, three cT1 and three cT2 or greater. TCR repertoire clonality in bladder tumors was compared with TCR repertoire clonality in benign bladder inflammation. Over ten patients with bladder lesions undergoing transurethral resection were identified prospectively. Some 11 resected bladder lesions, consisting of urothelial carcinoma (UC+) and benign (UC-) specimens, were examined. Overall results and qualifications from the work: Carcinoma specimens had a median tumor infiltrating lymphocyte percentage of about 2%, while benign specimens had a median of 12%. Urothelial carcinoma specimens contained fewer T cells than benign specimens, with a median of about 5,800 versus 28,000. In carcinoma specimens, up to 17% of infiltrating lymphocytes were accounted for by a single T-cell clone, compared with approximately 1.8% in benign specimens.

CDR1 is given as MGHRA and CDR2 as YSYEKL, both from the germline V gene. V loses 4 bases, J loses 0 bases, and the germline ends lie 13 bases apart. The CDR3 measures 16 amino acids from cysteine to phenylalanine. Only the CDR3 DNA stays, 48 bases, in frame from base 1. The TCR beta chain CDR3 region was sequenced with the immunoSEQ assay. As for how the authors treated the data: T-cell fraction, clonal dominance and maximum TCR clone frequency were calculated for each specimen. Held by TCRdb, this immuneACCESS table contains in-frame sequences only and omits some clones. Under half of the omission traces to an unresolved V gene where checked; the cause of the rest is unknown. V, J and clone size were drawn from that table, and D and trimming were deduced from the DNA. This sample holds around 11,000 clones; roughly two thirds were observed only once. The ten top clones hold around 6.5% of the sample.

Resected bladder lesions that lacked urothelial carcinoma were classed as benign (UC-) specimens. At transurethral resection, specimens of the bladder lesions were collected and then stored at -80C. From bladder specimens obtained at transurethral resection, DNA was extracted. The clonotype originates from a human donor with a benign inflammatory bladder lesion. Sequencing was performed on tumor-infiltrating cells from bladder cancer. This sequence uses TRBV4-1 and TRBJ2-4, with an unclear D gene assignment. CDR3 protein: CASSPRLLLAKNIQYF. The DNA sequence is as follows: TGCGCCAGCAGCCCCCGACTGCTCTTAGCCAAAAACATTCAGTACTTC.